One sample yielded the 13 T cell receptor beta chains listed below, sequenced in a study of lymphopenia after photon versus proton radiotherapy. Libraries were prepared by immunoSEQ multiplex PCR; TCRdb keeps only in-frame clonotypes and omits some of them. This table holds 40,000 to 55,000 clones, more than 90% found once. The sample was peripheral blood, taken from a patient treated with photon-based radiotherapy. These receptors all stem from a woman in her forties with cholangiocarcinoma.

In its sample, this clone was seen a few times. The chain uses TRBV9 and TRBJ2-1; D is possibly TRBD1 (6 bases). Trimming left V 4 bases short and J 5 bases short, with 22 bases between. Germline-derived CDR1 and CDR2 are SGDLS and YYNGEE. The CDR3 is 17 amino acids. In DNA, the CDR3 is TGTGCCAGCAGCTCAAGGCAGGGGCCGGGTAGGGACAATGAGCAGTTCTTC. Translation gives CASSSRQGPGRDNEQFF.

The chain has TRBV9 and TRBJ1-1, with unresolved D. This CDR3 has 14 residues. With 0 bases removed from V and 0 bases from J, the gap between germline ends came to 6 bases. Germline CDR1 is SGDLS and CDR2 is YYNGEE. The chain's CDR3 is CASSVGRLNTEAFF. The CDR3 DNA sequence: TGTGCCAGCAGCGTAGGACGGTTGAACACTGAAGCTTTCTTT.

This chain's CDR3 is CSVEDLGRGFENEQFF. In nucleotides, the CDR3 is TGCAGCGTTGAAGACTTAGGCAGGGGGTTCGAAAATGAGCAGTTCTTC. The J gene is TRBJ2-1, the V gene TRBV29-1; TRBD1 aligns across 7 bases. The germline V gene encodes CDR1 SQVTM and CDR2 ANQGSEA. The V gene end was trimmed by 0 bases and the J gene end by 7 bases; junction bases not matched to a gene: 12. The CDR3 sequence is 16 residues long.

The chain is built from TRBV7-9 and TRBJ2-2; 10 bases map to TRBD2. Per the germline V gene, CDR1 is SEHNR and CDR2 is FQNEAQ (reference sequence). Losses at the gene ends were 5 bases for V and 2 bases for J; bases not matched to a gene: 11. This CDR3 has 18 amino acids. This chain's CDR3 is CASSPLALAGDNTGELFF. As DNA, the CDR3 is TGTGCCAGCAGCCCCCTGGCCCTAGCGGGAGACAACACCGGGGAGCTGTTTTTT. Drawing the rest from reference TRBV7-9 and TRBJ2-2, the complete variable domain is DTGVSQNPRHKITKRGQNVTFRCDPISEHNRLYWYRQTLGQGPEFLTYFQNEAQLEKSRLLSDRFSAERPKGSFSTLEIQRTEQGDSAMYLCASSPLALAGDNTGELFFGEGSRLTVL.

This rearrangement joins TRBV19 to TRBJ2-4; D unresolved. Germline lookup yields CDR1 LNHDA and CDR2 SQIVND (reference sequence). Trimming stripped 4 bases from V and 6 bases from J, with 13 bases between. The CDR3 spans 14 residues. The CDR3 region is CASSSWSSGNIQYF. In DNA form, the CDR3 reads TGTGCCAGTAGTAGTTGGTCATCAGGAAACATTCAGTACTTC.

The gene calls are TRBV27 and TRBJ1-2; possible D gene TRBD1, 6 bases. CDR3 length equals 11 residues. Germline V gives CDR1 MNHEY, CDR2 SMNVEV (reference sequence). V was shortened by 10 bases and J by 6 bases, with 12 bases between the two germline ends. Written as DNA, the CDR3 is TGTGCCACCCATGGGGGCCATGGCTACACCTTC. Translating it yields CATHGGHGYTF.

This chain links TRBV5-5 with TRBJ2-3; D may be TRBD1 (5 bases). Germline V lookup: CDR1 SGHKS, CDR2 YYEKEE (reference sequence). This CDR3 has 14 residues. V lost 0 bases to trimming and J lost 3 bases, with 8 bases between them. In nucleotides, the CDR3 is TGTGCCAGCAGCTTGGTTCCAGGGACAGATACGCAGTATTTT. Its protein product is CASSLVPGTDTQYF.

This chain links TRBV6-1 with TRBJ1-2; D ambiguous. Trimming left V 7 bases short and J 4 bases short, with 16 bases between. The CDR3 is 14 amino acids. Germline loops: CDR1 MNHNS, CDR2 SASEGT. The CDR3 nucleotides read TGTGCCAGCATTTTAATGCCCGGCGGCTATGGCTACACCTTC. It encodes CASILMPGGYGYTF.

The chain combines TRBV4-3 with TRBJ2-1; TRBD2 matches 7 bases. Germline V lookup: CDR1 LGHNA, CDR2 YSLEER. CDR3 length: 16 residues. V gave up 0 bases and J gave up 7 bases; unmatched junction bases: 9. CDR3 DNA sequence: TGCGCCAGCAGCCAAGATGGCGGGAGTTCAAATAATGAGCAGTTCTTC. This translates into CASSQDGGSSNNEQFF.

The chain joins TRBV4-2 to TRBJ2-2; a possible D gene is TRBD2 (6 bases). V was shortened by 0 bases and J by 7 bases, with 12 bases between the two germline ends. Germline-derived CDR1 and CDR2 are LGHNA and YNFKEQ. CDR3 length equals 15 residues. CDR3 amino acids: CASSQEGLVDGELFF. DNA for the CDR3: TGTGCCAGCAGCCAAGAGGGACTCGTTGACGGGGAGCTGTTTTTT.

This clone came up once. A junction end diverges from the germline sequence, so it may reflect a read error. The chain links TRBV7-7 to TRBJ2-2, with TRBD1 matching 9 bases. The germline V gene encodes CDR1 SSHAT and CDR2 FNYEAQ (reference sequence). This CDR3 is 16 amino acids long. CDR3 sequence: CASSLVDRGPTGELFF. The DNA of the CDR3 is TGTGCTAGCAGCTTAGTGGACAGGGGCCCCACCGGGGAGCTGTTTTTT.

The chain uses TRBV5-1 and TRBJ1-4; D not resolved. The V gene lost 0 bases and the J gene lost 5 bases, with 8 bases spanning the gap. Per the germline V gene, CDR1 is SGHRS and CDR2 is YFSETQ. CDR3 length: 14 amino acids. As DNA, the CDR3 is TGCGCCAGCAGCTTGGGTGCGGGAAATGAAAAACTGTTTTTT. Translated: CASSLGAGNEKLFF.

The chain uses TRBV7-8 and TRBJ2-3, with D possibly called TRBD1 or TRBD2 (5 bases each). The CDR3 has 14 amino acids. The germline V gene has CDR1 SGHVS and CDR2 FQNEAQ. The V end lost 1 base, the J end lost 3 bases, and 8 bases lay between the germline ends. The CDR3 spells CASSLEGRTDTQYF. CDR3 nucleotides: TGTGCCAGCAGCTTAGAGGGGAGAACAGATACGCAGTATTTT.